This passage covers 14 T cell receptor beta chains from one sample sequenced in a study of CD8+ T cells in alopecia areata. RNA, once extracted, was reverse transcribed into cDNA for use as the sequencing template. Sequencing was performed with immunoSEQ multiplex PCR; in TCRdb, only in-frame clones are kept and a portion is missing. The data contain 95,000 to 120,000 clones, 59% of them singletons. Sequencing input: CD8+ T cells sorted from blood. These receptors came from a human donor in good health.

The gene calls are TRBV5-1 and TRBJ2-1, with D tentatively TRBD1 (6 bases). Looked up from germline, CDR1 is SGHRS and CDR2 is YFSETQ. CDR3 length equals 14 residues. V lost 2 bases and J lost 2, with 8 bases in between. The CDR3 nucleotides read TGCGCCAGCAGCTTTACAGGGCCCTACAATGAGCAGTTCTTC. Translation: CASSFTGPYNEQFF.

This clone was detected once. The V and J genes are TRBV30 and TRBJ2-7, with D perhaps matching TRBD1 or TRBD2 (7 bases each). Germline CDR1 GTSNPN, CDR2 SVGIG (reference sequence). The V and J ends lost 5 bases and 3 bases respectively, with 11 bases between them. The CDR3 runs to 12 residues. In nucleotides, the CDR3 is TGTGCCTGGGGGAGGGACAGCTACGAGCAGTACTTC. This translates into CAWGRDSYEQYF.

The rearrangement links TRBV15 to TRBJ2-3, with 11 bases matching TRBD2. Germline CDR1 reads LNHNV; CDR2 reads YYDKDF (reference sequence). The CDR3 is 13 residues long. CDR3 sequence reads: CSTSGGVVDTQYF. CDR3 nucleotide sequence: TGTTCAACTAGCGGGGGAGTGGTAGATACGCAGTATTTT.

The genes are TRBV25-1 and TRBJ2-7; the D gene is possibly TRBD1 (5 bases). CDR1 is MGHDK and CDR2 is SYGVNS in the germline V gene. Trimming took off 4 bases at V and 0 bases at J, with 13 bases between the two ends. The CDR3 has 15 residues. As DNA, the CDR3 is TGTGCCAGCAGTGGCCCTGGGGCACCCTCCTACGAGCAGTACTTC. It yields the protein CASSGPGAPSYEQYF.

The rearrangement joins TRBV5-1 to TRBJ2-6, with D maybe TRBD2 (6 bases). The germline V and J ends were trimmed by 4 bases and 2 bases, with 13 bases remaining between them. The CDR3 is 16 residues long. The V gene's germline CDR1 is SGHRS and CDR2 YFSETQ. The DNA of the CDR3 is TGCGCCAGCAGCCTAACGGGAGTCCCTGGGGCCAACGTCCTGACTTTC. This codes for CASSLTGVPGANVLTF.

A few counts support this clone. This chain's CDR3 is CSFRGGVGYTF. DNA of the CDR3: TGCAGCTTCCGGGGGGGCGTTGGCTACACCTTC. This chain links TRBV29-1 with TRBJ1-2, with a tentative D call TRBD1 (6 bases). Per germline, CDR1 SQVTM and CDR2 ANQGSEA. This CDR3 has 11 amino acids. V was clipped by 8 bases and J by 7 bases, with 14 bases between them.

This clone was seen a few times. V usage is TRBV2 and J usage is TRBJ2-1; D gene ambiguous. This CDR3 region has 14 residues. V lost 1 base, J lost 7 bases, and 11 bases lay in between. Per the germline V gene, CDR1 is SNHLY and CDR2 is FYNNEI. The chain's CDR3 is CASSEGLSPNEQFF. CDR3 DNA: TGTGCCAGCAGTGAAGGCCTTAGCCCTAATGAGCAGTTCTTC.

The rearrangement uses TRBV9 and TRBJ1-1; no definite D call. Between the trimmed V and J ends, which lost 0 bases and 6 bases, there was a span of 12 bases. The V gene's germline CDR1 is SGDLS and CDR2 YYNGEE. This CDR3 is 14 amino acids long. This chain's CDR3 is CASSVVVGSSEAFF. In DNA, the CDR3 is TGTGCCAGCAGCGTAGTGGTGGGGAGCTCTGAAGCTTTCTTT.

The chain carries TRBV28 and TRBJ2-5; 10 nucleotides match TRBD2. Per the germline V gene, CDR1 is MDHEN and CDR2 is SYDVKM. V shed 5 bases and J 0 bases; nucleotides not matched to a gene: 6. This CDR3 has 16 residues. The CDR3 DNA follows: TGTGCCAGCAGTGAGATTAGCGGGGGGTACCAAGAGACCCAGTACTTC. It encodes CASSEISGGYQETQYF.

The chain is built from TRBV7-2 and TRBJ2-3, with D maybe TRBD2 (6 bases). The V gene lost 4 bases and the J gene lost 3 bases, with 20 bases spanning the gap. This CDR3 is 17 amino acids long. Looked up from germline, CDR1 is SGHTA and CDR2 is FQGNSA. CDR3 bases: TGTGCCAGCAGCTCGGGCGGGATACGGGGGAGGACAGATACGCAGTATTTT. Its translation: CASSSGGIRGRTDTQYF.

The chain recombines TRBV6-5 with TRBJ1-3; D gene uncertain. This CDR3 comprises 15 residues. V was pared by 4 bases and J by 0 bases, with 10 bases between. CDR1 and CDR2 from the germline V gene are MNHEY and SVGAGI. CDR3 loop: CASSSTQSSGNTIYF. CDR3 coding DNA: TGTGCCAGCAGTTCGACCCAGAGCTCTGGAAACACCATATATTTT.

The chain joins TRBV11-2 to TRBJ2-4; TRBD1 is a possible D gene (6 bases). The germline V gene encodes CDR1 SGHAT and CDR2 FQNNGV. The ends were cut back, 1 base at V and 3 bases at J, with 10 bases in the middle. The CDR3 runs 15 residues. The CDR3 region has the DNA TGTGCCAGCAGCTTAGCAGGGGCGGGCAAAAACATTCAGTACTTC. This translates into CASSLAGAGKNIQYF.

This clone was picked up a small number of times. V gene TRBV7-2 combines with J gene TRBJ2-7, with D perhaps TRBD1 or TRBD2 (5 bases each). The germline V gene has CDR1 SGHTA and CDR2 FQGNSA. CDR3 size: 14 residues. The V gene lost 2 bases and the J gene lost 0 bases, with 8 bases spanning the gap. Here the CDR3 reads CASSLTGPSYEQYF. CDR3 nucleotide sequence: TGTGCCAGCAGCTTAACGGGGCCCTCCTACGAGCAGTACTTC. Looking up the rest from reference TRBV7-2 and TRBJ2-7 gives the full variable domain: GAGVSQSPSNKVTEKGKDVELRCDPISGHTALYWYRQSLGQGLEFLIYFQGNSAPDKSGLPSDRFSAERTGGSVSTLTIQRTQQEDSAVYLCASSLTGPSYEQYFGPGTRLTVT.

V gene TRBV5-1 combines with J gene TRBJ2-7; D is uncertain. Germline V gene lookup returns CDR1 SGHRS and CDR2 YFSETQ. This CDR3 has 13 amino acids. With 0 bases removed from V and 4 bases from J, the gap between germline ends came to 8 bases. CDR3 DNA sequence: TGCGCCAGCAGCTTGGTCAAGGGATACGAGCAGTACTTC. Encoded protein: CASSLVKGYEQYF.